A single sample is the source of the 17 T cell receptor beta chains below, sequenced in a study of Ad26.COV2.S vaccination and SARS-CoV-2 variants. Treatment: 15 to 20 received Ad26.COV2.S at low or high dose, single or two shots; roughly five received placebo; per-sample allocation not given. Repertoires come from day 63 after the first vaccine or placebo injection. Clones were read by immunoSEQ multiplex PCR, and TCRdb kept only the in-frame ones, dropping some. The sample lists roughly 350,000 clones, 80% to 90% occurring once. Sequenced here: peripheral blood, sampled in a trial of Ad26.COV2.S vaccine versus placebo. These receptors were obtained from a person between 18 and 60 years old who received the Ad26.COV2.S COVID-19 vaccine or a placebo.

This clone was observed a handful of times. The chain's CDR3 is CASSESSQGNSPLHF. CDR3 DNA: TGTGCCAGCAGTGAATCATCACAGGGCAATTCACCCCTCCACTTT. The J gene is TRBJ1-6, the V gene TRBV25-1, with D perhaps matching TRBD1 (6 bases). This CDR3 spans 15 amino acids. Trimming pared 1 base from V and 7 bases from J, leaving 11 bases between. CDR1 is MGHDK, CDR2 SYGVNS, per germline.

The chain uses TRBV9 and TRBJ2-2, with D uncertain. This CDR3 contains 13 residues. The V gene lost 4 bases and the J gene lost 4 bases, with 8 bases spanning the gap. Looked up from germline, CDR1 is SGDLS and CDR2 is YYNGEE. CDR3 protein: CASSSQITGELFF. CDR3 nucleotide sequence: TGTGCCAGCAGCTCCCAAATCACCGGGGAGCTGTTTTTT. Full variable domain (outside the CDR3, taken from reference TRBV9 and TRBJ2-2): DSGVTQTPKHLITATGQRVTLRCSPRSGDLSVYWYQQSLDQGLQFLIQYYNGEERAKGNILERFSAQQFPDLHSELNLSSLELGDSALYFCASSSQITGELFFGEGSRLTVL.

This clone was counted once. The CDR3 DNA is TGTGCCAGCAGCCCACGACACCAGGGGACCATATATTTT. It is translated as CASSPRHQGTIYF. The rearrangement joins TRBV27 to TRBJ1-3; D might be TRBD1 (6 bases). Germline CDR1 reads MNHEY; CDR2 reads SMNVEV (reference sequence). V lost 6 bases and J 10 bases, leaving 16 bases between the germline ends. CDR3 length equals 13 residues.

The chain joins TRBV19 to TRBJ1-1; no definite D call. Per the germline V gene, CDR1 is LNHDA and CDR2 is SQIVND (reference sequence). CDR3 length: 14 residues. The V and J ends lost 3 bases and 1 base respectively, with 9 bases between them. The CDR3 sequence is CASSIGEGNTEAFF. Here the CDR3 DNA reads TGTGCCAGTAGTATTGGGGAGGGGAACACTGAAGCTTTCTTT.

The chain has TRBV3-1 (or the pseudogene TRBV3-2) and TRBJ1-6, with D hard to call. There are 13 residues in the CDR3. Trimming cost V 4 bases and J 7 bases, with 8 bases left between them. CDR1 LGHDT and CDR2 YNNKEL come from the germline V gene (reference sequence). In nucleotides, the CDR3 is TGTGCCAGCAGCCCTGGGGAAAATTCACCCCTCCACTTT. As protein: CASSPGENSPLHF.

The chain carries TRBV2 and TRBJ2-1; the D is unclear. CDR3 length: 15 amino acids. The V end was cut by 5 bases, the J end by 1 base, with 12 bases between. Germline loops: CDR1 SNHLY, CDR2 FYNNEI. CDR3 in DNA: TGTGCCAGCAGTCCGACTGGACCTTCCTACAATGAGCAGTTCTTC. Amino acid sequence: CASSPTGPSYNEQFF.

The V and J genes are TRBV21-1 and TRBJ1-3; TRBD1 is the table's D call, not checked against the DNA. TRBV21-1 is an annotated pseudogene. The length of the CDR3 is 19 residues. This CDR3 reads CASSKVRQILQSSGNTIYF. The CDR3 DNA reads TGTGCCAGCAGCAAAGTTCGACAGATCCTACAGAGCTCTGGAAACACCATATATTTT.

The chain joins TRBV6-5 to TRBJ1-4; D is undetermined. The CDR3 contains 16 residues. Germline lookup yields CDR1 MNHEY and CDR2 SVGAGI. Trimming removed 0 bases from V and 1 base from J, with 9 bases in between. The CDR3 sequence: CASSYSSGRTNEKLFF. The CDR3 DNA reads TGTGCCAGCAGTTACTCTAGCGGCAGAACTAATGAAAAACTGTTTTTT.

This clone was found once. The V gene is TRBV7-9, the J gene TRBJ2-7; 8 bases fit TRBD2. The CDR3 consists of 14 residues. J was trimmed by 7 bases and V by 3 bases; bases with no gene match: 8. Germline V gene sequence: CDR1 SEHNR, CDR2 FQNEAQ (reference sequence). This CDR3 is CASSFRGGALEQYF. The CDR3 DNA reads TGTGCCAGCAGCTTCCGGGGGGGAGCCTTGGAGCAGTACTTC.

The genes are TRBV5-1 and TRBJ2-7, with D perhaps matching TRBD1 (6 bases). The CDR3 has 13 residues. Germline CDR1 SGHRS, CDR2 YFSETQ. Trimming left V 2 bases short and J 4 bases short, with 10 bases between. The CDR3 here is CASSFSQGYEQYF. In nucleotides, the CDR3 is TGCGCCAGCAGCTTCTCACAGGGTTACGAGCAGTACTTC.

V usage is TRBV9 and J usage is TRBJ2-5; D perhaps matches TRBD2 (6 bases). The CDR3 extends over 14 amino acids. CDR1 is SGDLS and CDR2 is YYNGEE in the germline V gene. The V end lost 1 base, the J end lost 3 bases, and 10 bases lay between the germline ends. In nucleotides, the CDR3 is TGTGCCAGCAGCGTAAGCCCGGGGGAAGAGACCCAGTACTTC. It encodes CASSVSPGEETQYF.

This rearrangement joins TRBV6-5 to TRBJ2-1; TRBD1 is a possible D gene (6 bases). Trimming stripped 4 bases from V and 10 bases from J, with 20 bases between. Germline V CDR1 and CDR2: MNHEY, SVGAGI. This CDR3 has 15 residues. CDR3 loop: CASSSRDIRRREQFF. The CDR3 DNA reads TGTGCCAGCAGTTCCCGGGACATCAGGAGGAGGGAGCAGTTCTTC.

This rearrangement joins TRBV18 to TRBJ1-2; D remains unclear. The CDR3 is 12 residues long. V was clipped by 1 base and J by 8 bases, with 8 bases between them. In germline, CDR1 is KGHSH, CDR2 LQKENI. This chain's CDR3 is CASSPRREGYTF. The CDR3 coding sequence is TGTGCCAGCTCACCACGGAGGGAGGGCTACACCTTC.

The chain uses TRBV7-9 and TRBJ1-1; D remains ambiguous. The CDR3 has 16 amino acids. Trimming took off 4 bases at V and 0 bases at J, with 15 bases between the two ends. The germline gives CDR1 SEHNR, CDR2 FQNEAQ (reference sequence). CDR3 sequence (DNA): TGTGCCAGCAGCTCCCACACTACTGGAATGAACACTGAAGCTTTCTTT. Translation: CASSSHTTGMNTEAFF.

The rearrangement joins TRBV6-5 to TRBJ2-7, with D maybe TRBD1 (6 bases). The V and J ends lost 7 bases and 0 bases respectively, with 13 bases between them. CDR1 is MNHEY, CDR2 SVGAGI, per germline. The CDR3 runs 14 residues. The CDR3: CASTDDRHSYEQYF. The CDR3 DNA sequence: TGTGCCAGCACCGATGACAGGCACTCCTACGAGCAGTACTTC.

This chain connects TRBV27 to TRBJ1-3; no clear D. The CDR3 runs to 14 residues. V was clipped by 3 bases and J by 2 bases, with 8 bases between them. The germline V gene has CDR1 MNHEY and CDR2 SMNVEV (reference sequence). The CDR3 reads CASSFKGTGNTIYF. In DNA, the CDR3 is TGTGCCAGCAGTTTTAAAGGAACTGGAAACACCATATATTTT.

The chain combines TRBV5-1 with TRBJ1-2; the D is unclear. With 0 bases removed from V and 2 bases from J, the gap between germline ends came to 14 bases. CDR3 length: 16 amino acids. Germline V gene data show CDR1 as SGHRS and CDR2 as YFSETQ. Here the CDR3 reads CASSLEAGPENYGYTF. The CDR3 DNA sequence: TGCGCCAGCAGCTTGGAGGCGGGTCCCGAAAACTATGGCTACACCTTC.